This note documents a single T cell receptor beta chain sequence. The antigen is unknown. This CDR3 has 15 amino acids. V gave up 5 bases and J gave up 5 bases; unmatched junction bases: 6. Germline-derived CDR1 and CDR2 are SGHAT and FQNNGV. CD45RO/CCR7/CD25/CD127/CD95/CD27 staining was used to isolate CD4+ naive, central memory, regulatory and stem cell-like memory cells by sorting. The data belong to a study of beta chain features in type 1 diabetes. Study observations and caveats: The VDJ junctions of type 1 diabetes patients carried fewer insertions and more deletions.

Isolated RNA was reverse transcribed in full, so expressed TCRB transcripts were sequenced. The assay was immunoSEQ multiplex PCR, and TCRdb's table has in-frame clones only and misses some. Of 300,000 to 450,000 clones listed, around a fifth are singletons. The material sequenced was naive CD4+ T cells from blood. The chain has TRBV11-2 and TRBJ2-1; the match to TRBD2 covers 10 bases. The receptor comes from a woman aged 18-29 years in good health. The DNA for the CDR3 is TGTGCCAGCAGCCAACTAGCGGGATACAACAATGAGCAGTTCTTC. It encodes CASSQLAGYNNEQFF. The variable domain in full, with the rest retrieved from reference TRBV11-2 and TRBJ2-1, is EAGVAQSPRYKIIEKRQSVAFWCNPISGHATLYWYQQILGQGPKLLIQFQNNGVVDDSQLPKDRFSAERLKGVDSTLKIQPAKLEDSAVYLCASSQLAGYNNEQFFGPGTRLTVL.